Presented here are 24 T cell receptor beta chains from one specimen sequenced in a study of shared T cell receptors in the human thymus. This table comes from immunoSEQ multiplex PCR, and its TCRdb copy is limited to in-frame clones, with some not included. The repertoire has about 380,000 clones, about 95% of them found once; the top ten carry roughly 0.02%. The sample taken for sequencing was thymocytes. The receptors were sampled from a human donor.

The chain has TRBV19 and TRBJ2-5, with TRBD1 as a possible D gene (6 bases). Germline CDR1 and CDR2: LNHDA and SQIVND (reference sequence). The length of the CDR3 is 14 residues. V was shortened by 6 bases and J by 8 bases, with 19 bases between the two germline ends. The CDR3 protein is CASSTGQKQGTQYF. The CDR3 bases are TGTGCCAGTAGCACGGGACAAAAACAAGGAACCCAGTACTTC.

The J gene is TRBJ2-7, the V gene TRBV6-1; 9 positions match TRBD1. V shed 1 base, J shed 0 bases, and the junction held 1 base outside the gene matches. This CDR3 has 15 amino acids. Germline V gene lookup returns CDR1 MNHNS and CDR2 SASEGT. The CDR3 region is CASSEEGQGSYEQYF. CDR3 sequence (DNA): TGTGCCAGCAGTGAAGAGGGACAGGGCTCCTACGAGCAGTACTTC.

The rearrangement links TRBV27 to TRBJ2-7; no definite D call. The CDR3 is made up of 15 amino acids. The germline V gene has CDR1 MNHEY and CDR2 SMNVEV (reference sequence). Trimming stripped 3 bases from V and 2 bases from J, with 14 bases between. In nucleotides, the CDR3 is TGTGCCAGCAGTTTCCAGGCCCCTCCACCCTACGAGCAGTACTTC. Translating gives CASSFQAPPPYEQYF.

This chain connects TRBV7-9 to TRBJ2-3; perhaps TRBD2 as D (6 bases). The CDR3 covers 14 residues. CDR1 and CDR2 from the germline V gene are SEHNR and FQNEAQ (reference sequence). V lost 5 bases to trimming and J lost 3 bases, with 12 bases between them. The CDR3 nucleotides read TGTGCCAGCAGCCGAGGGACTTTTACAGATACGCAGTATTTT. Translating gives CASSRGTFTDTQYF.

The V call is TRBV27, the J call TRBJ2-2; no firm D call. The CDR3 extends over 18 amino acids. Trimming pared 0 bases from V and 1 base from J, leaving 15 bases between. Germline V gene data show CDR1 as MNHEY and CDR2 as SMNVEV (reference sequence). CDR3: CASSLSEVSLLNTGELFF. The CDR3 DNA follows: TGTGCCAGCAGTTTATCTGAGGTCTCCCTTTTGAACACCGGGGAGCTGTTTTTT.

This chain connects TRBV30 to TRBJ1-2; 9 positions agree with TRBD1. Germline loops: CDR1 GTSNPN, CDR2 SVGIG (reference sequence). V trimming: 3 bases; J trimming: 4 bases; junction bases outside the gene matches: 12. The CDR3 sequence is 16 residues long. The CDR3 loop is CAWRSSQGAPVYGYTF. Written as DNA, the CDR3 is TGTGCCTGGAGGAGTTCACAGGGGGCGCCGGTCTATGGCTACACCTTC.

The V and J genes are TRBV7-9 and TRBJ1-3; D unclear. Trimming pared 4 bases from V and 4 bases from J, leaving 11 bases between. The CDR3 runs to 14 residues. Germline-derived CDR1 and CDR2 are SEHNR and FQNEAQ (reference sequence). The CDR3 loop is CASSSDRVGNTIYF. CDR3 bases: TGTGCCAGCAGCTCGGACCGGGTGGGAAACACCATATATTTT.

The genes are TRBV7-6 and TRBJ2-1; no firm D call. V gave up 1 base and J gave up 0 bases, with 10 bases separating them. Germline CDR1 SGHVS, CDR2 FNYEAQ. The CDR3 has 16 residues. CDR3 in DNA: TGTGCCAGCAGCTTAGTGGTAGCCAGCTCCTACAATGAGCAGTTCTTC. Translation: CASSLVVASSYNEQFF.

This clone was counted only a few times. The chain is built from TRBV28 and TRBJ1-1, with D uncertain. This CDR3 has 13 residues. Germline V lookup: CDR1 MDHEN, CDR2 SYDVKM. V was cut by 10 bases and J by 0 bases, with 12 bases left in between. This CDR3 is CATEPGMNTEAFF. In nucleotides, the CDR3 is TGTGCCACCGAGCCAGGAATGAACACTGAAGCTTTCTTT. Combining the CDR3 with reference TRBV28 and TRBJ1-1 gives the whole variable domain DVKVTQSSRYLVKRTGEKVFLECVQDMDHENMFWYRQDPGLGLRLIYFSYDVKMKEKGDIPEGYSVSREKKERFSLILESASTNQTSMYLCATEPGMNTEAFFGQGTRLTVV.

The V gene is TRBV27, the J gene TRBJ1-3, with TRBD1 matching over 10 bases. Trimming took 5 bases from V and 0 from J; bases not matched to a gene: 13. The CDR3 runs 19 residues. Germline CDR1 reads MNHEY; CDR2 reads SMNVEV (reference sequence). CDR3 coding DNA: TGTGCCAGCAGTCCCCTCCGGGACAGGGGCCGTTTCTCTGGAAACACCATATATTTT. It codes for CASSPLRDRGRFSGNTIYF.

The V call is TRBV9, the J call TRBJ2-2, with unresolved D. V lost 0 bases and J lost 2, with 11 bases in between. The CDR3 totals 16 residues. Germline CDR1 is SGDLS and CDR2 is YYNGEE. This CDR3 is CASSVAQRRNTGELFF. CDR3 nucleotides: TGTGCCAGCAGCGTAGCTCAGCGTCGAAACACCGGGGAGCTGTTTTTT.

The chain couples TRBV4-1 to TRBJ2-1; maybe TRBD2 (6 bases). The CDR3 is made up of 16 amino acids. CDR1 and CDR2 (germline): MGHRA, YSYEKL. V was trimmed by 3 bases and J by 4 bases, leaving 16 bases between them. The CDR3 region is CASSHKTRDSYNEQFF. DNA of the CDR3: TGCGCCAGCAGCCATAAGACCCGGGACTCATACAATGAGCAGTTCTTC.

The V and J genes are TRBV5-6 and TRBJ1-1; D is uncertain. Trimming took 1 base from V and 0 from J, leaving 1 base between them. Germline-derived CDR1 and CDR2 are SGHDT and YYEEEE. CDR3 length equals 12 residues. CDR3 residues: CASSLLNTEAFF. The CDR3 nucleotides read TGTGCCAGCAGCTTGTTGAACACTGAAGCTTTCTTT.

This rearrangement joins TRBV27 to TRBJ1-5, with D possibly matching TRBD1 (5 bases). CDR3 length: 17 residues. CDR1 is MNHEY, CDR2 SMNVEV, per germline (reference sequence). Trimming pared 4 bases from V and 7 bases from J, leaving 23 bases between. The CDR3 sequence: CASSSQAGTPEGQPQHF. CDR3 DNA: TGTGCCAGCAGTTCCCAGGCCGGGACGCCTGAGGGGCAGCCCCAGCATTTT.

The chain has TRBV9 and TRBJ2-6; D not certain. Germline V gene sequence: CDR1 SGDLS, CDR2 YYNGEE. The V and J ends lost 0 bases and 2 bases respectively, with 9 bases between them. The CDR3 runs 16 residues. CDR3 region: CASSVDGDAGANVLTF. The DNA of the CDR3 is TGTGCCAGCAGCGTAGATGGGGATGCTGGGGCCAACGTCCTGACTTTC.

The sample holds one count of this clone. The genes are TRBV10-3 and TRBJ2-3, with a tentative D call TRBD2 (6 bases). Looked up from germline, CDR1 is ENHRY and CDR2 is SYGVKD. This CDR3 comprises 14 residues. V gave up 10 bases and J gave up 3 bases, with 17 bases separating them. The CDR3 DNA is TGTGCCACCACGGAGGGTCGGAGGACAGATACGCAGTATTTT. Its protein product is CATTEGRRTDTQYF.

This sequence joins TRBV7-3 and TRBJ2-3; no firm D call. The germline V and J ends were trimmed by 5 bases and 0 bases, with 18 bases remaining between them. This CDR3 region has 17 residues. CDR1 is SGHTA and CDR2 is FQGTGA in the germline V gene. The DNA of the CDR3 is TGTGCCAGCAGCCTGAAACCGTACCAGAAGAGCACAGATACGCAGTATTTT. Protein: CASSLKPYQKSTDTQYF.

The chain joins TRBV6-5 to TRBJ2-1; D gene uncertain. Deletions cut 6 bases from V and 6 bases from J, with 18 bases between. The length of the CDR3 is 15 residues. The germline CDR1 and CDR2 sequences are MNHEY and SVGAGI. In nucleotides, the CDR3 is TGTGCCAGCAGGACGTGGCAGTTCGCGGTCAATGAGCAGTTCTTC. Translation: CASRTWQFAVNEQFF.

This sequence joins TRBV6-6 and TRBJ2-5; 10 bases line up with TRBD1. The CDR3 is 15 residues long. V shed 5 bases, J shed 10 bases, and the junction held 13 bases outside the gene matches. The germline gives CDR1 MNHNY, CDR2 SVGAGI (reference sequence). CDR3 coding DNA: TGTGCCAGCAGTACAATCCGGACAGGGGGGTTTTTCCAGTACTTC. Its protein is CASSTIRTGGFFQYF.

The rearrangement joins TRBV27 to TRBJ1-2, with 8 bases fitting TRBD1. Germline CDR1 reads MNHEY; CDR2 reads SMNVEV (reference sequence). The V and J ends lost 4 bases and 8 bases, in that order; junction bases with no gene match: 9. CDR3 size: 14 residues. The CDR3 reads CASSSGQGFQGYTF. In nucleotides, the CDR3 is TGTGCCAGCAGTTCCGGACAGGGTTTTCAGGGCTACACCTTC.

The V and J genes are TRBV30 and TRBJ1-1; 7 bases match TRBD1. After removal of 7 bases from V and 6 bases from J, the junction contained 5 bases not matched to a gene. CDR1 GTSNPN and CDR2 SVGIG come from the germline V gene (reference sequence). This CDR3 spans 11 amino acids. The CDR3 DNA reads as TGTGCCTCAAAAAGGGGGCCTGAAGCTTTCTTT. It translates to CASKRGPEAFF.

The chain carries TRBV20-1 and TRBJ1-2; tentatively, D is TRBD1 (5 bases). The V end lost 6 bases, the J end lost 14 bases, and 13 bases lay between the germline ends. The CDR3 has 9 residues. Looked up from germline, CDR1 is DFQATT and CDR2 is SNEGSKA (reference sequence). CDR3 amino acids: CSAEGLPTF. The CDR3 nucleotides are TGCAGTGCCGAGGGGCTGCCGACCTTC.

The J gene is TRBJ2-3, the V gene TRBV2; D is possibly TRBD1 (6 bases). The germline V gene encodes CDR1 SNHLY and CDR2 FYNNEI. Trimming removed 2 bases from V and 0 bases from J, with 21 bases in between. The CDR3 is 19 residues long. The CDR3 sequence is CASSEHNRDRGLSTDTQYF. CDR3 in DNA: TGTGCCAGCAGTGAACATAACAGGGATCGTGGCTTAAGCACAGATACGCAGTATTTT.

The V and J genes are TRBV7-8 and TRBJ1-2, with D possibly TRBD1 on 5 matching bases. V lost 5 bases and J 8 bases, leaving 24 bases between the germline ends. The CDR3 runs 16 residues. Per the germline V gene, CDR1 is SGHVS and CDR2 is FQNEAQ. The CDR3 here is CASSTSLGASSSGYTF. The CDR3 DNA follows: TGTGCCAGCAGCACCTCCCTAGGGGCCAGCTCATCGGGCTACACCTTC. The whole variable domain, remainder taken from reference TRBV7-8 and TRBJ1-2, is GAGVSQSPRYKVAKRGQDVALRCDPISGHVSLFWYQQALGQGPEFLTYFQNEAQLDKSGLPSDRFFAERPEGSVSTLKIQRTQQEDSAVYLCASSTSLGASSSGYTFGSGTRLTVV.